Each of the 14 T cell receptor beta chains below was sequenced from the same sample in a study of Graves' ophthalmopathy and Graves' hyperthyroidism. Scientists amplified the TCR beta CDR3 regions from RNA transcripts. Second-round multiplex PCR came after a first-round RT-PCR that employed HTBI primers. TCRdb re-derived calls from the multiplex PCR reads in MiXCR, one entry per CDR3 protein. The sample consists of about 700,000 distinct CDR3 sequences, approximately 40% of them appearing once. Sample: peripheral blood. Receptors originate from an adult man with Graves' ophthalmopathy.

The CDR3 DNA is TGTGCCAGCAGTAGGAGACAGATGTATAATTCACCCCTCCACTTT. It encodes CASSRRQMYNSPLHF. The chain carries TRBV2 and TRBJ1-6; D is possibly TRBD1 (5 bases). V lost 5 bases and J 4 bases, leaving 12 bases between the germline ends. The CDR3 covers 15 residues. Germline CDR1 reads SNHLY; CDR2 reads FYNNEI.

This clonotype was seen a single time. CDR3 protein: CASSQDMLSQETQYF. Written as DNA, the CDR3 is TGTGCCAGCAGCCAAGATATGCTCTCTCAAGAGACCCAGTACTTC. The chain combines TRBV7-9 with TRBJ2-5, with D uncertain. V was shortened by 5 bases and J by 2 bases, with 15 bases between the two germline ends. This CDR3 is built from 15 residues. In germline, CDR1 is SEHNR, CDR2 FQNEAQ (reference sequence). Looking up the rest from reference TRBV7-9 and TRBJ2-5 gives the full variable domain: DTGVSQNPRHKITKRGQNVTFRCDPISEHNRLYWYRQTLGQGPEFLTYFQNEAQLEKSRLLSDRFSAERPKGSFSTLEIQRTEQGDSAMYLCASSQDMLSQETQYFGPGTRLLVL.

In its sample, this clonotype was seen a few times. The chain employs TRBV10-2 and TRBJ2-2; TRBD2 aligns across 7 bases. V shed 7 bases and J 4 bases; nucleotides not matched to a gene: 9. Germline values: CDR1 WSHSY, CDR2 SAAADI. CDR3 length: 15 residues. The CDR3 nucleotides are TGCGCCAGCAACCCGGGAGGTTCCGTCACCGGGGAGCTGTTTTTT. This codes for CASNPGGSVTGELFF.

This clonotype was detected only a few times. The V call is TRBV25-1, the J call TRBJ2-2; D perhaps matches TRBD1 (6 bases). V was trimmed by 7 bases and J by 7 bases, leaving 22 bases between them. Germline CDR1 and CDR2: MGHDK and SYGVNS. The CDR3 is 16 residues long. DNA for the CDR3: TGTGCCAGCAAAGTTGCCAGGGGCCATCGAGGCGGGGAGCTGTTTTTT. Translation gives CASKVARGHRGGELFF.

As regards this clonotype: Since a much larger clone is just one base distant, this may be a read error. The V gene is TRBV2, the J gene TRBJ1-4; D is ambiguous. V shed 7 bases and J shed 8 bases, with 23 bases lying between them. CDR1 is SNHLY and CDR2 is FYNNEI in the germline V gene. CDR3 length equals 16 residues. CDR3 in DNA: TGTGCCAGCAATCCGGAATCGGGGTTCCATCGGGAAAAACTGTTTTTT. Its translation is CASNPESGFHREKLFF.

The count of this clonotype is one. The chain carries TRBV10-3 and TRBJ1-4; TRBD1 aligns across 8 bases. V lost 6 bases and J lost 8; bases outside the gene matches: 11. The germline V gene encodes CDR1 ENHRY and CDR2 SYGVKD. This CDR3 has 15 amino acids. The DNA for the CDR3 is TGTGCCATCAGGACCGACAGGGGCGTTGACGAAAAACTGTTTTTT. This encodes CAIRTDRGVDEKLFF.

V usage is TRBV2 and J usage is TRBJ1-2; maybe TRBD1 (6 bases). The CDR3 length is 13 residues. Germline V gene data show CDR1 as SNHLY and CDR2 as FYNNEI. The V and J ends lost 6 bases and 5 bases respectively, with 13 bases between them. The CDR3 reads CASRDSQLYGYTF. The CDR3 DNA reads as TGTGCCAGCAGGGACAGCCAGCTTTATGGCTACACCTTC.

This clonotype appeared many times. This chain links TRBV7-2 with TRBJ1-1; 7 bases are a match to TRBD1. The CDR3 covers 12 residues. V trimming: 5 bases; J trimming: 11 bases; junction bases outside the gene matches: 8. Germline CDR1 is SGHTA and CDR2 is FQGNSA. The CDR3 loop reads CASSLDRVWAFF. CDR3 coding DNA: TGTGCCAGCAGCCTCGACAGGGTTTGGGCTTTCTTT.

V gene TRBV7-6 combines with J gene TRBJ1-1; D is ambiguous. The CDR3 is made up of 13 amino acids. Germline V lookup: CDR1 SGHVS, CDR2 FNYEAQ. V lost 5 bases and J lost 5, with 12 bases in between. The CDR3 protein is CASSLYQATEAFF. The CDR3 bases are TGTGCCAGCAGCCTTTATCAGGCGACTGAAGCTTTCTTT.

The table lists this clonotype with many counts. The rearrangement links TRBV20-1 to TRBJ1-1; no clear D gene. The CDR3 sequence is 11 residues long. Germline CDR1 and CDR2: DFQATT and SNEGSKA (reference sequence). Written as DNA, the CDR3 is TGCTCTCCGGACCGGCTACCTGAAGCTTTCTTT. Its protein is CSPDRLPEAFF.

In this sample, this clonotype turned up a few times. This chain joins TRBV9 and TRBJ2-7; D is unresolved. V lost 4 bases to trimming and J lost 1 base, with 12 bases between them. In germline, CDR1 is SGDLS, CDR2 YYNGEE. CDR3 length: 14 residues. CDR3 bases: TGTGCCAGCAGCACCGGCAGTTCTTCCTACGAGCAGTACTTC. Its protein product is CASSTGSSSYEQYF.

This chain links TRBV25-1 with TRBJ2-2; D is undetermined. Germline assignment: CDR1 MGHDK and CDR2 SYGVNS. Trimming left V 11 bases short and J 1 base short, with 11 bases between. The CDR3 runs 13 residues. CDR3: CAWTGRNTGELFF. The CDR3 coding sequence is TGTGCCTGGACCGGACGGAACACCGGGGAGCTGTTTTTT.

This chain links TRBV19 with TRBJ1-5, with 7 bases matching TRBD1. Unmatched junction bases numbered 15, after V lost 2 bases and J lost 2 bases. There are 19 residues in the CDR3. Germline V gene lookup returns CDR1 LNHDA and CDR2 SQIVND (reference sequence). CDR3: CASSIIEDRPSGGNQPQHF. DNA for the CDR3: TGTGCCAGTAGTATAATTGAGGACAGGCCTTCGGGGGGCAATCAGCCCCAGCATTTT.

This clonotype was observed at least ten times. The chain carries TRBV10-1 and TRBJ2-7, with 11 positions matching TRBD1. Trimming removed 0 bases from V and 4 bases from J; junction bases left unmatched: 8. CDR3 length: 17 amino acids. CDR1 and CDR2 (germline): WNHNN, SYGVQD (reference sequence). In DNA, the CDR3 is TGCGCCAGCAGTGAGTCCACCTTTGGGACAGGGGGATACGAGCAGTACTTC. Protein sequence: CASSESTFGTGGYEQYF.